One sample yielded the 4 T cell receptor beta chains listed below, sequenced in a study of neurological immune-mediated disorders. TCRdb re-called the 5' RACE reads with MiXCR, one entry per CDR3 protein. The sample lists tens of thousands of distinct CDR3 sequences; around 3.5% were seen once. Sequenced sample: PBMCs. These receptors all come from a woman aged 45-59 years with multiple sclerosis.

This clonotype was observed many times. This chain links TRBV12-3 or TRBV12-4 with TRBJ2-3; D is undetermined. The CDR3 extends over 15 amino acids. Trimming cost V 6 bases and J 0 bases, with 13 bases left between them. CDR3 amino acids: CASRPRLDSTDTQYF. CDR3 in DNA: TGTGCCAGCAGGCCCAGACTGGATAGCACAGATACGCAGTATTTT.

This clonotype was counted many times. The rearrangement links TRBV6-2 or TRBV6-3 to TRBJ2-5; maybe TRBD2 (6 bases). Germline V gene sequence: CDR1 MNHEY, CDR2 SVGEGT. The CDR3 sequence is 14 residues long. Trimming removed 2 bases from V and 5 bases from J, with 12 bases in between. Written as DNA, the CDR3 is TGTGCCAGCAGTTACGGGGACTTTTGGGAGACCCAGTACTTC. Its translation: CASSYGDFWETQYF.

This clonotype was detected ten times or more. V gene TRBV25-1 combines with J gene TRBJ2-1; D is possibly TRBD1 (6 bases). V gave up 6 bases and J gave up 10 bases, with 16 bases separating them. Germline lookup yields CDR1 MGHDK and CDR2 SYGVNS. The CDR3 has 13 residues. The CDR3, as DNA: TGTGCCAGCAGCAGAAACACAGGGCTAGAGCAGTTCTTC. It encodes CASSRNTGLEQFF.

This clonotype was detected ten times or more. The chain combines TRBV4-3 with TRBJ2-2; a possible D gene is TRBD2 (6 bases). This CDR3 is built from 14 residues. Germline V gene sequence: CDR1 LGHNA, CDR2 YSLEER. Trimming shortened V by 6 bases and J by 1 base, and 9 bases separated the two germline ends. CDR3 sequence: CASRNGGNTGELFF. The CDR3 DNA is TGCGCCAGCAGAAACGGGGGGAACACCGGGGAGCTGTTTTTT.